The 32 T cell receptor beta chains given below trace back to one sample, sequenced in a study of shared clonotypes between healthy human individuals. Sequencing used immunoSEQ multiplex PCR; TCRdb keeps in-frame clones, though not all of them. The data hold more than 850,000 clones, with more than 75% observed a single time. Sequenced: memory CD4+ T cells from PBMCs. Subset of the sample: CD45RA-negative fraction. These receptors originate from a man between 18 and 29 years old in good health. Some clones in this sample may be carry-over from other donors' samples.

The V and J genes are TRBV7-2 and TRBJ2-3, with 8 bases matching TRBD2. Germline CDR1 is SGHTA and CDR2 is FQGNSA. The CDR3 has 15 residues. J gave up 2 bases and V 5 bases, and 6 bases lay outside the gene matches. The DNA of the CDR3 is TGTGCCAGCAGCCCAATAGCGGGACTCACAGATACGCAGTATTTT. It yields the protein CASSPIAGLTDTQYF. Filled out from reference TRBV7-2 and TRBJ2-3, the complete variable domain reads GAGVSQSPSNKVTEKGKDVELRCDPISGHTALYWYRQSLGQGLEFLIYFQGNSAPDKSGLPSDRFSAERTGGSVSTLTIQRTQQEDSAVYLCASSPIAGLTDTQYFGPGTRLTVL.

The chain has TRBV28 and TRBJ1-1; TRBD1 agrees at 9 bases. The junction had 4 bases not matched to a gene; V was cut back by 6 bases and J by 5 bases. There are 13 residues in the CDR3. Looked up from germline, CDR1 is MDHEN and CDR2 is SYDVKM. Here the CDR3 reads CASRRDRVTEAFF. In DNA form, the CDR3 reads TGTGCCAGCAGGAGGGACAGGGTTACTGAAGCTTTCTTT.

The CDR3 coding sequence is TGTGCCATCAAAGGCAGACTCTCCGGGGCCAACGTCCTGACTTTC. This codes for CAIKGRLSGANVLTF. V usage is TRBV10-3 and J usage is TRBJ2-6, with no clear D. The CDR3 sequence is 15 residues long. Trimming stripped 7 bases from V and 4 bases from J, with 14 bases between. Germline loops: CDR1 ENHRY, CDR2 SYGVKD.

On this clone: The sample contains more than one DNA sequence encoding this CDR3. The genes are TRBV28 and TRBJ2-2, with no clear D. This CDR3 has 12 residues. CDR1 and CDR2 from the germline V gene are MDHEN and SYDVKM. The V end was cut by 8 bases, the J end by 1 base, with 5 bases between. CDR3 in amino acids: CASSRNTGELFF. The CDR3 DNA sequence: TGTGCCAGCTCAAGGAACACCGGGGAGCTGTTTTTT.

V usage is TRBV7-2 and J usage is TRBJ1-5, with a tentative D call TRBD1 (5 bases). The CDR3 length is 15 residues. CDR1 is SGHTA, CDR2 FQGNSA, per germline. V lost 3 bases to trimming and J lost 10 bases, with 19 bases between them. The CDR3 region is CASSLSRTSISPQHF. The CDR3, as DNA: TGTGCCAGCAGCTTGTCCCGGACAAGTATCAGCCCCCAGCATTTT.

CDR3 region: CASSPTSGANTGELFF. In nucleotides, the CDR3 is TGTGCCAGCAGCCCTACTAGCGGCGCGAACACCGGGGAGCTGTTTTTT. V gene TRBV11-3 combines with J gene TRBJ2-2; TRBD2 agrees at 8 bases. CDR1 is SGHNT, CDR2 YENEEA, per germline. This CDR3 spans 16 amino acids. Germline trimming cut 5 bases from V and 0 bases from J; bases unmatched to any gene: 5.

This chain uses TRBV15 with TRBJ1-1, with a possible D match to TRBD1 (6 bases). V gave up 0 bases and J gave up 5 bases, with 13 bases separating them. The CDR3 loop spans 15 amino acids. Germline V lookup: CDR1 LNHNV, CDR2 YYDKDF (reference sequence). The CDR3 loop reads CATSRDIGGGTEAFF. In DNA form, the CDR3 reads TGTGCCACCAGCAGAGATATAGGAGGGGGAACTGAAGCTTTCTTT. Full variable domain (outside the CDR3, taken from reference TRBV15 and TRBJ1-1): DAMVIQNPRYQVTQFGKPVTLSCSQTLNHNVMYWYQQKSSQAPKLLFHYYDKDFNNEADTPDNFQSRRPNTSFCFLDIRSPGLGDTAMYLCATSRDIGGGTEAFFGQGTRLTVV.

V usage is TRBV7-3 and J usage is TRBJ2-1; D unresolved. Germline CDR1 SGHTA, CDR2 FQGTGA. CDR3 length equals 13 residues. Between the trimmed V and J ends, which lost 5 bases and 1 base, there was a span of 6 bases. The CDR3 DNA sequence: TGTGCCAGCAGCCCTCCGTCCTACAATGAGCAGTTCTTC. This encodes CASSPPSYNEQFF.

J is TRBJ2-7 and V is TRBV6-6; 7 positions match TRBD1. The germline V gene encodes CDR1 MNHNY and CDR2 SVGAGI (reference sequence). This CDR3 region has 15 residues. J lost 3 bases, V lost 6 bases, and 11 bases had no gene match. In DNA, the CDR3 is TGTGCCAGCAGCTCCCCGGACAGGTCTGACTACGAGCAGTACTTC. Residues: CASSSPDRSDYEQYF.

The rearrangement uses TRBV7-2 and TRBJ1-2; D is unresolved. Trimming cost V 2 bases and J 8 bases, with 9 bases left between them. CDR3 size: 12 residues. The germline CDR1 and CDR2 sequences are SGHTA and FQGNSA. In nucleotides, the CDR3 is TGTGCCAGCAGCTTAATGGAAGAAGGCTACACCTTC. Translating it yields CASSLMEEGYTF.

In its sample, this clone was seen a few times. The rearrangement links TRBV30 to TRBJ1-5, with D possibly matching TRBD1 (6 bases). This CDR3 is built from 15 residues. In germline, CDR1 is GTSNPN, CDR2 SVGIG (reference sequence). Trimming took 2 bases from V and 4 from J, leaving 15 bases between them. The CDR3: CAWSRIRGDNQPQHF. CDR3 DNA sequence: TGTGCCTGGAGTAGGATCAGGGGAGATAATCAGCCCCAGCATTTT.

The chain couples TRBV30 to TRBJ2-1, with 10 bases aligning to TRBD2. Germline trimming cut 3 bases from V and 2 bases from J; bases unmatched to any gene: 4. There are 15 residues in the CDR3. Germline lookup yields CDR1 GTSNPN and CDR2 SVGIG (reference sequence). DNA of the CDR3: TGTGCCTGGAGCGCCGGGACTAGCGCCTACAATGAGCAGTTCTTC. The encoded protein is CAWSAGTSAYNEQFF.

The gene calls are TRBV4-3 and TRBJ2-3; a possible D gene is TRBD2 (6 bases). Germline CDR1 and CDR2: LGHNA and YSLEER. Trimming took off 4 bases at V and 6 bases at J, with 11 bases between the two ends. CDR3 length: 13 amino acids. The CDR3 loop reads CASSRDSLDTQYF. The CDR3 coding sequence is TGCGCCAGCAGCCGGGACTCGCTGGATACGCAGTATTTT.

This rearrangement joins TRBV7-2 to TRBJ1-2; perhaps TRBD1 as D (6 bases). Deletions cut 5 bases from V and 2 bases from J, with 21 bases between. The CDR3 is 17 residues long. Germline V gene lookup returns CDR1 SGHTA and CDR2 FQGNSA. DNA of the CDR3: TGTGCCAGCAGCGCCCCCCATTTCAGGGACACCAACTATGGCTACACCTTC. This codes for CASSAPHFRDTNYGYTF.

The V and J genes are TRBV7-3 and TRBJ2-7; TRBD1 might be the D (5 bases). V was cut by 6 bases and J by 2 bases, with 14 bases left in between. CDR3 length equals 14 residues. In germline, CDR1 is SGHTA, CDR2 FQGTGA. DNA of the CDR3: TGTGCCAGCAGTAAATCGACAGTCACCTACGAGCAGTACTTC. Residues: CASSKSTVTYEQYF.

The V and J genes are TRBV7-8 and TRBJ2-3; 7 bases map to TRBD1. The germline gives CDR1 SGHVS, CDR2 FQNEAQ. V lost 5 bases to trimming and J lost 4 bases; unmatched junction nucleotides: 3. The CDR3 spans 13 residues. CDR3 loop: CASSRQGPDTQYF. In DNA form, the CDR3 reads TGTGCCAGCAGCCGACAGGGCCCAGATACGCAGTATTTT.

A remark on this clone: This sample also contains other DNA sequences that code for the same CDR3. The rearrangement links TRBV28 to TRBJ1-1, with D perhaps TRBD1 (6 bases). With 6 bases removed from V and 0 bases from J, the gap between germline ends came to 11 bases. There are 14 residues in the CDR3. From germline, CDR1 is MDHEN and CDR2 SYDVKM. CDR3 loop: CASSQGGMNTEAFF. CDR3 in DNA: TGTGCCAGCAGCCAAGGGGGGATGAACACTGAAGCTTTCTTT.

CDR3 DNA: TGTGCCAGCAGCTACTTCGGTGACGAGCAGTACTTC. Translated, it gives CASSYFGDEQYF. The chain employs TRBV5-4 and TRBJ2-7; D ambiguous. CDR1 SGHNT and CDR2 YYREEE come from the germline V gene (reference sequence). V dropped 3 bases and J dropped 5 bases, with 9 bases sitting between them. The CDR3 consists of 12 residues.

This chain joins TRBV28 and TRBJ2-3; TRBD2 matches at 13 bases. This CDR3 contains 16 residues. Germline CDR1 and CDR2: MDHEN and SYDVKM. Germline trimming cut 6 bases from V and 2 bases from J; bases unmatched to any gene: 5. The CDR3 nucleotides are TGTGCCAGCAGCATAGGGACTAGCGGGATCACAGATACGCAGTATTTT. Protein: CASSIGTSGITDTQYF.

This rearrangement joins TRBV6-5 to TRBJ2-2; 9 nucleotides agree with TRBD1. V was clipped by 7 bases and J by 7 bases; unmatched bases: 7. The CDR3 extends over 14 amino acids. Germline loops: CDR1 MNHEY, CDR2 SVGAGI. The CDR3 coding sequence is TGTGCCAGCACCACGACAGGGGGTATCGGGGAGCTGTTTTTT. As protein: CASTTTGGIGELFF.

The rearrangement joins TRBV28 to TRBJ1-1, with a weak D call TRBD1 (5 bases). CDR1 is MDHEN and CDR2 is SYDVKM in the germline V gene. The CDR3 has 15 residues. The V end was cut by 5 bases, the J end by 1 base, with 14 bases between. The CDR3 here is CASSQSGRPNTEAFF. The DNA for the CDR3 is TGTGCCAGCAGTCAATCGGGACGTCCGAACACTGAAGCTTTCTTT.

CDR3 in DNA: TGTGCCAGCAGTATAGGGGGTGTCGGCTACACCTTC. It codes for CASSIGGVGYTF. This rearrangement joins TRBV6-1 to TRBJ1-2, with a weak D call TRBD1 (6 bases). The CDR3 consists of 12 residues. From germline, CDR1 is MNHNS and CDR2 SASEGT. Trimming took 5 bases from V and 8 from J, leaving 12 bases between them.

This clone showed up just once. V gene TRBV6-1 combines with J gene TRBJ2-7; 9 bases align to TRBD1. CDR3 length: 15 amino acids. V shed 6 bases and J 6 bases; nucleotides not matched to a gene: 12. CDR1 and CDR2 from the germline V gene are MNHNS and SASEGT. The CDR3 protein is CASRAKRQGGFEQYF. DNA for the CDR3: TGTGCCAGCAGAGCTAAGAGACAGGGGGGATTCGAGCAGTACTTC.

The chain couples TRBV28 to TRBJ2-5, with TRBD2 matching 8 bases. With 8 bases clipped from V and 5 bases from J, the junction kept 16 bases outside the gene matches. CDR1 is MDHEN and CDR2 is SYDVKM in the germline V gene. CDR3 size: 16 residues. Here the CDR3 reads CASGPGGAGVLETQYF. CDR3 coding DNA: TGTGCCAGCGGCCCGGGGGGAGCGGGAGTTCTGGAGACCCAGTACTTC.

This clone was seen a few times. The V call is TRBV5-1, the J call TRBJ1-2; D possibly corresponds to TRBD1 (5 bases). The germline V and J ends were trimmed by 5 bases and 7 bases, with 18 bases remaining between them. This CDR3 comprises 14 residues. In germline, CDR1 is SGHRS, CDR2 YFSETQ. The CDR3 DNA sequence: TGCGCCAGCAGACCTACAGGCAGCCGAATTGGCTACACCTTC. Amino acids: CASRPTGSRIGYTF.

The rearrangement joins TRBV4-1 to TRBJ2-1, with TRBD2 matching over 7 bases. V gave up 4 bases and J gave up 3 bases; unmatched junction bases: 3. The CDR3 is made up of 14 amino acids. Looked up from germline, CDR1 is MGHRA and CDR2 is YSYEKL. DNA for the CDR3: TGCGCCAGCAGCCGGTCTAGCGGCTACAATGAGCAGTTCTTC. This codes for CASSRSSGYNEQFF.

This chain links TRBV5-1 with TRBJ2-1; D may be TRBD2 (5 bases). Germline CDR1 SGHRS, CDR2 YFSETQ. The CDR3 is 14 amino acids. The V gene lost 2 bases and the J gene lost 3 bases, with 9 bases spanning the gap. In DNA form, the CDR3 reads TGCGCCAGCAGCTTATACCGGGACTACAATGAGCAGTTCTTC. Amino acids: CASSLYRDYNEQFF.

The V call is TRBV7-3, the J call TRBJ2-3; the match to TRBD2 covers 14 bases. V dropped 3 bases and J dropped 5; count of bases not matched to a gene: 4. CDR3 size: 16 residues. The germline V gene has CDR1 SGHTA and CDR2 FQGTGA. The CDR3 here is CASSLTSGRDVDTQYF. The CDR3 region has the DNA TGTGCCAGCAGCTTGACTAGCGGGAGGGATGTAGATACGCAGTATTTT. The variable domain in full, completed from reference TRBV7-3 and TRBJ2-3, reads GAGVSQTPSNKVTEKGKYVELRCDPISGHTALYWYRQSLGQGPEFLIYFQGTGAADDSGLPNDRFFAVRPEGSVSTLKIQRTERGDSAVYLCASSLTSGRDVDTQYFGPGTRLTVL.

Points on this clone: Other DNA sequences of this sample code for an identical CDR3. The chain carries TRBV5-1 and TRBJ1-1; D possibly corresponds to TRBD1 (5 bases). This CDR3 has 14 amino acids. In germline, CDR1 is SGHRS, CDR2 YFSETQ. Trimming took 1 base from V and 5 from J, leaving 12 bases between them. The CDR3 reads CASSLLAGGTEAFF. CDR3 bases: TGCGCCAGCAGCTTGCTGGCGGGGGGGACTGAAGCTTTCTTT.

In its sample, this clone was seen a few times. The chain joins TRBV7-6 to TRBJ1-2; D not resolved. Trimming cost V 5 bases and J 1 base, with 8 bases left between them. CDR1 and CDR2 (germline): SGHVS, FNYEAQ. This CDR3 region has 13 residues. The CDR3 DNA reads as TGTGCCAGCAGCCGCGACATTAACTATGGCTACACCTTC. Amino acid sequence: CASSRDINYGYTF.

With respect to this clone: A far larger clone is only one base removed, so a read error is likely. Other DNA sequences in this specimen translate into the identical CDR3. V usage is TRBV5-4 and J usage is TRBJ2-7; 7 bases fit TRBD2. CDR1 and CDR2 from the germline V gene are SGHNT and YYREEE (reference sequence). This CDR3 is built from 16 residues. V dropped 0 bases and J dropped 4; count of bases not matched to a gene: 10. Here the CDR3 DNA reads TGTGCCAGCAGCTTGGGGGAGGGGCTAGCGGAATACGAGCAGTACTTC. Protein product: CASSLGEGLAEYEQYF.

The rearrangement uses TRBV5-1 and TRBJ2-1, with 7 bases fitting TRBD2. The CDR3 length is 14 residues. Germline V lookup: CDR1 SGHRS, CDR2 YFSETQ. After removal of 0 bases from V and 10 bases from J, the junction contained 7 bases not matched to a gene. CDR3 in amino acids: CASSLGLDGREQFF. The CDR3 DNA is TGCGCCAGCAGCTTGGGGCTAGACGGGAGGGAGCAGTTCTTC.